This T cell receptor (beta chain) is from a study of cytomegalovirus exposure and HLA in healthy donors. Study-level results: Reported results showed that the classifier diagnosed cytomegalovirus status with high specificity and sensitivity. Among donors in an Asian-associated ancestry cluster, a later analysis reportedly found fewer N-insertions than the roughly 700-donor mean.

On this clone itself: Its target is unknown.

Vbeta (60) and Jbeta (13) primers were used in the PCR. Sequencing was performed with immunoSEQ multiplex PCR; in TCRdb, only in-frame clones are kept and a portion is missing. The sample has about 120,000 clones, approximately 87% seen once. The CDR3 is 14 amino acids. Germline CDR1 is MNHNS and CDR2 is SASEGT. J is TRBJ1-1 and V is TRBV6-1; D possibly corresponds to TRBD1 (5 bases). The TCR originated in a man in his late teens or twenties in good health and CMV-seropositive. Sequencing input: PBMCs. The chain's CDR3 is CIVPGGEMNTEAFF. CDR3 DNA: TGTATCGTTCCGGGGGGGGAAATGAACACTGAAGCTTTCTTT.